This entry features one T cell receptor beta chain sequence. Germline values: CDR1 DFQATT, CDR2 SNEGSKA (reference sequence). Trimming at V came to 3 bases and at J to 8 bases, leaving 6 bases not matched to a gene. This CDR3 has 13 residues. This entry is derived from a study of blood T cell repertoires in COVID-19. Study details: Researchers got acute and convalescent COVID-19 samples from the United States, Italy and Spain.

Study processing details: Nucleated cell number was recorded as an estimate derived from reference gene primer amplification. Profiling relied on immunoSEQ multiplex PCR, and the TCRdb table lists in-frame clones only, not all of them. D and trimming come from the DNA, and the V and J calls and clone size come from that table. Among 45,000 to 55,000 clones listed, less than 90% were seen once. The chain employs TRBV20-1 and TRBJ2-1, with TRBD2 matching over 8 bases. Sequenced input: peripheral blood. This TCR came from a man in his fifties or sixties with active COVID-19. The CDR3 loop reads CSASTREGYEQFF. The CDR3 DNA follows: TGCAGTGCTAGTACCCGGGAGGGGTATGAGCAGTTCTTC.